The 13 T cell receptor beta chains below all came from one sample that was sequenced in a study of shared clonotypes between healthy human individuals. Using immunoSEQ multiplex PCR, the repertoire was profiled, and TCRdb retains in-frame clones only, with some absent. The profile shows a few hundred thousand clones, over 60% of them singletons. The sample taken for sequencing was memory CD4+ T cells sorted from blood. This sample's subset: CD45RA-negative fraction. The receptor source for this set is a young man in good health.

The chain is built from TRBV25-1 and TRBJ1-1; 9 bases are a match to TRBD1. Germline trimming cut 4 bases from V and 6 bases from J; bases unmatched to any gene: 0. CDR1 MGHDK and CDR2 SYGVNS come from the germline V gene. CDR3 length: 12 amino acids. The CDR3 region has the DNA TGTGCCAGCAGTGGGGACAGGGCTGAAGCTTTCTTT. Its protein is CASSGDRAEAFF.

The chain uses TRBV27 and TRBJ2-7; 8 bases match TRBD2. CDR3 size: 16 residues. J lost 4 bases, V lost 6 bases, and 14 bases had no gene match. Per germline, CDR1 MNHEY and CDR2 SMNVEV (reference sequence). The CDR3 reads CASRAGGRPLTYEQYF. The CDR3 bases are TGTGCCAGCAGGGCTGGCGGGAGGCCCTTAACATACGAGCAGTACTTC.

This clone was observed at least ten times. The rearrangement joins TRBV28 to TRBJ2-6; 12 nucleotides match TRBD1. V was clipped by 4 bases and J by 5 bases; unmatched bases: 9. The CDR3 is made up of 18 amino acids. The germline V gene has CDR1 MDHEN and CDR2 SYDVKM. CDR3 region: CASSSTGTGGFRANVLTF. Written as DNA, the CDR3 is TGTGCCAGCAGTTCCACCGGGACAGGGGGCTTCCGGGCCAACGTCCTGACTTTC.

This clone was observed at least ten times. The chain is built from TRBV5-1 and TRBJ2-3; 8 bases are shared with TRBD2. This CDR3 region has 16 residues. Trimming took 3 bases from V and 0 from J; bases not matched to a gene: 6. Germline V gene data show CDR1 as SGHRS and CDR2 as YFSETQ. The CDR3 nucleotides read TGCGCCAGCAGCTCGTTAGCGGGAAGAAGCACAGATACGCAGTATTTT. Its translation is CASSSLAGRSTDTQYF.

Remarks on this clone: At one end, the junction sequence differs from germline, possibly due to a read error. The chain recombines TRBV6-1 with TRBJ1-2; no clear D. The CDR3 extends over 10 amino acids. Looked up from germline, CDR1 is MNHNS and CDR2 is SASEGT. For the CDR3, the DNA is TGTGCCAGCAGTGAAGGGCAGGTAGCCTTC. Its translation: CASSEGQVAF.

This rearrangement joins TRBV2 to TRBJ1-1; D gene ambiguous. This CDR3 contains 15 residues. V was pared by 4 bases and J by 0 bases, with 12 bases between. Germline CDR1 reads SNHLY; CDR2 reads FYNNEI. Here the CDR3 reads CASSVREGVNTEAFF. CDR3 DNA: TGTGCCAGCAGTGTTCGGGAGGGAGTGAACACTGAAGCTTTCTTT.

The rearrangement uses TRBV7-9 and TRBJ2-3; 11 bases agree with TRBD1. Germline V gene lookup returns CDR1 SEHNR and CDR2 FQNEAQ (reference sequence). The CDR3 is 17 residues long. J lost 6 bases, V lost 0 bases, and 8 bases had no gene match. CDR3 sequence reads: CASSLAAGQGAPDTQYF. CDR3 sequence (DNA): TGTGCCAGCAGCTTAGCGGCAGGACAGGGGGCCCCCGATACGCAGTATTTT.

This clone showed up just once. The rearrangement links TRBV19 to TRBJ2-3, with TRBD2 matching over 11 bases. The CDR3 extends over 19 amino acids. Losses at the gene ends were 5 bases for V and 2 bases for J; bases not matched to a gene: 15. Germline loops: CDR1 LNHDA, CDR2 SQIVND (reference sequence). Here the CDR3 reads CASSPPGTSGTAITDTQYF. The CDR3 DNA sequence: TGTGCCAGTAGTCCCCCCGGGACTAGCGGAACCGCGATCACAGATACGCAGTATTTT.

The chain carries TRBV9 and TRBJ1-3, with D tentatively TRBD1 (5 bases). The CDR3 extends over 14 amino acids. CDR1 and CDR2 (germline): SGDLS, YYNGEE. Trimming removed 0 bases at V and 3 bases at J, with 7 bases between. The CDR3 spells CASSVDGHGNTIYF. CDR3 in DNA: TGTGCCAGCAGCGTAGACGGACATGGAAACACCATATATTTT. The full variable domain, rest sourced from reference TRBV9 and TRBJ1-3, is DSGVTQTPKHLITATGQRVTLRCSPRSGDLSVYWYQQSLDQGLQFLIQYYNGEERAKGNILERFSAQQFPDLHSELNLSSLELGDSALYFCASSVDGHGNTIYFGEGSWLTVV.

The chain has TRBV6-6 and TRBJ2-1; 8 bases fit TRBD1. The CDR3 is 13 residues long. Germline V gene lookup returns CDR1 MNHNY and CDR2 SVGAGI (reference sequence). After removal of 8 bases from V and 7 bases from J, the junction contained 7 bases not matched to a gene. For the CDR3, the DNA is TGTGCCAGCCGCCCAGGGGGCGCGAATGAGCAGTTCTTC. Translating gives CASRPGGANEQFF.

This clone was counted only a few times. The V gene is TRBV6-6, the J gene TRBJ2-2, with D hard to call. This CDR3 spans 12 amino acids. Deletions cut 4 bases from V and 6 bases from J, with 6 bases between. CDR1 is MNHNY and CDR2 is SVGAGI in the germline V gene (reference sequence). CDR3 bases: TGTGCCAGCAGTTTTCCGCCCGGGGAGCTGTTTTTT. This sequence encodes CASSFPPGELFF.

The genes are TRBV11-3 and TRBJ2-1, with TRBD2 matching over 10 bases. The CDR3 covers 14 residues. J gave up 9 bases and V 3 bases, and 5 bases lay outside the gene matches. The germline gives CDR1 SGHNT, CDR2 YENEEA. The CDR3 sequence: CASSFSGRMGEQFF. CDR3 in DNA: TGTGCCAGCAGCTTTAGCGGGAGGATGGGTGAGCAGTTCTTC.

The rearrangement joins TRBV7-3 to TRBJ2-3; D unclear. The germline gives CDR1 SGHTA, CDR2 FQGTGA. Trimming removed 2 bases from V and 1 base from J, with 7 bases in between. The CDR3 contains 14 residues. The CDR3 DNA reads TGTGCCAGCAGCTTACCAGGTCGCACAGATACGCAGTATTTT. It is translated as CASSLPGRTDTQYF.